Following are 6 T cell receptor beta chains from one sample sequenced in a study of T cell responses to AZD1222 COVID-19 vaccine. Profiled with immunoSEQ multiplex PCR; TCRdb holds only in-frame clones, not every one. The table lists 100,000 to 150,000 clones, 85% to 90% of them singletons, with 11% in the top ten. The sequenced sample was peripheral blood, obtained on day 0 of MenACWY control vaccination. The receptors stem from an adult in good health.

The rearrangement uses TRBV5-4 and TRBJ1-1; D perhaps matches TRBD1 (5 bases). Deletions cut 5 bases from V and 5 bases from J, with 19 bases between. The CDR3 sequence is 15 residues long. Germline lookup yields CDR1 SGHNT and CDR2 YYREEE (reference sequence). The CDR3 DNA reads TGTGCCAGCAGGACGGACATCTCCGTCGGGACTGAAGCTTTCTTT. Protein product: CASRTDISVGTEAFF.

This clone was observed once. The chain recombines TRBV7-6 with TRBJ2-2, with D possibly called TRBD1 or TRBD2 (5 bases each). The length of the CDR3 is 15 residues. Per the germline V gene, CDR1 is SGHVS and CDR2 is FNYEAQ. The ends were cut back, 4 bases at V and 3 bases at J, with 12 bases in the middle. CDR3 sequence reads: CASSYGVGDTGELFF. CDR3 bases: TGTGCCAGCAGCTATGGGGTGGGGGACACCGGGGAGCTGTTTTTT.

In this sample, this clone turned up once. The chain uses TRBV6-5 and TRBJ2-5; TRBD1 matches at 8 bases. CDR1 MNHEY and CDR2 SVGAGI come from the germline V gene. V shed 6 bases and J 4 bases; nucleotides not matched to a gene: 10. The CDR3 length is 15 residues. Here the CDR3 DNA reads TGTGCCAGCAGACAAGACAGGGGAGTACGAGAGACCCAGTACTTC. Translated: CASRQDRGVRETQYF.

The count of this clone is one. The chain employs TRBV3-1 (or the pseudogene TRBV3-2) and TRBJ2-1; D is unresolved. CDR1 is LGHDT, CDR2 YNNKEL, per germline (reference sequence). The CDR3 totals 13 residues. V lost 5 bases and J lost 5, with 10 bases in between. The CDR3, as DNA: TGTGCCAGCAGCTTCCCATACCACAATGAGCAGTTCTTC. It codes for CASSFPYHNEQFF.

The CDR3: CASSLKLLSTDTQYF. CDR3 sequence (DNA): TGTGCCAGCAGCTTGAAACTGCTTAGCACAGATACGCAGTATTTT. The chain couples TRBV5-5 to TRBJ2-3; no clear D. The V gene lost 1 base and the J gene lost 0 bases, with 9 bases spanning the gap. This CDR3 has 15 residues. Germline V CDR1 and CDR2: SGHKS, YYEKEE (reference sequence).

The rearrangement links TRBV6-6 to TRBJ2-1; the match to TRBD2 covers 10 bases. The CDR3 has 16 amino acids. V was pared by 2 bases and J by 5 bases, with 6 bases of the junction left unmatched. CDR1 is MNHNY and CDR2 is SVGAGI in the germline V gene (reference sequence). CDR3 DNA: TGTGCCAGCAGTTACGCTAGCGGGAGTGGGGACAATGAGCAGTTCTTC. It yields the protein CASSYASGSGDNEQFF.